This TCR beta chain was found in a study of blood T cell repertoires in COVID-19. The protocol was immunoSEQ multiplex PCR, while the TCRdb copy is restricted to in-frame clones and leaves out a portion. Altogether about 300,000 clones are present, over 75% being singletons, with the ten largest covering over 9.5%. The CDR3 length is 16 residues. V lost 4 bases and J lost 6; bases outside the gene matches: 11. In germline, CDR1 is SEHNR, CDR2 FQNEAQ (reference sequence). The TCR was taken from a woman between 18 and 29 years old who had recovered from COVID-19. Sequenced sample: PBMCs or T cells enriched from blood (not recorded which). The chain recombines TRBV7-9 with TRBJ2-7; 11 nucleotides line up with TRBD1. The CDR3 DNA is TGTGCCAGCAGCTCTTACAGCGGACAGGGGGCGATCGAGCAGTACTTC. This translates into CASSSYSGQGAIEQYF.